At least ten counts were recorded for the clone carrying this T cell receptor (beta chain). The V gene lost 5 bases and the J gene lost 6 bases, with 11 bases spanning the gap. Looked up from germline, CDR1 is KGHSH and CDR2 is LQKENI. The CDR3 is 12 amino acids. The data derive from a study of T cells in Graves' hyperthyroidism and ophthalmopathy. What was amplified from RNA transcripts were TCR beta CDR3 regions. The HTBI set primed first-round TCR CDR3 RT-PCR. TCRdb re-analysed the multiplex PCR reads in MiXCR, keeping a single row per CDR3 protein. The sample records hundreds of thousands of distinct CDR3 sequences, about 16% being singletons.

The rearrangement links TRBV18 to TRBJ2-7; D is possibly TRBD1 (5 bases). The receptor comes from a woman under 40 with Graves' hyperthyroidism. The specimen was blood. CDR3 region: CASSSRQSEQYF. As DNA, the CDR3 is TGTGCCAGCTCATCAAGACAGTCCGAGCAGTACTTC.